Following are 27 T cell receptor beta chains from one sample sequenced in a study of OX40 agonist ivuxolimab in advanced cancers. The data were produced by immunoSEQ multiplex PCR, yet TCRdb's version contains in-frame clones alone and is incomplete. The sample contains about 79,000 clones, under 85% of which appear only once. This sample comprised CD4+ or CD8+ T cells sorted from blood, obtained in a trial of the OX40 agonist ivuxolimab. The receptors were gathered from an adult with an advanced solid tumor such as melanoma, head and neck, liver or kidney cancer.

The chain carries TRBV28 and TRBJ2-3; 7 positions agree with TRBD2. Germline CDR1 reads MDHEN; CDR2 reads SYDVKM. This CDR3 is built from 15 residues. V was clipped by 5 bases and J by 1 base; unmatched bases: 6. The CDR3 bases are TGTGCCAGCAGTAGGATGAGCGGGGGCACAGATACGCAGTATTTT. This encodes CASSRMSGGTDTQYF. Complete variable domain (other parts from reference TRBV28 and TRBJ2-3): DVKVTQSSRYLVKRTGEKVFLECVQDMDHENMFWYRQDPGLGLRLIYFSYDVKMKEKGDIPEGYSVSREKKERFSLILESASTNQTSMYLCASSRMSGGTDTQYFGPGTRLTVL.

V gene TRBV19 combines with J gene TRBJ2-5; weak D call: TRBD1 (5 bases). The V and J ends lost 9 bases and 2 bases respectively, with 19 bases between them. There are 15 residues in the CDR3. CDR1 and CDR2 (germline): LNHDA, SQIVND (reference sequence). CDR3 protein: CASSPRRQRQETQYF. CDR3 DNA: TGTGCCAGCAGTCCTAGAAGACAGAGGCAAGAGACCCAGTACTTC.

The chain carries TRBV27 and TRBJ2-1, with 7 bases identical to TRBD2. Germline V lookup: CDR1 MNHEY, CDR2 SMNVEV (reference sequence). Trimming removed 8 bases from V and 2 bases from J; junction bases left unmatched: 3. The CDR3 has 13 amino acids. CDR3: CASGDYPYNEQFF. Written as DNA, the CDR3 is TGTGCCAGCGGGGACTATCCCTACAATGAGCAGTTCTTC.

The J gene is TRBJ2-1, the V gene TRBV10-2; 8 nucleotides match TRBD2. This CDR3 is 14 amino acids long. The J segment lost 5 bases and the V segment lost 4 bases, leaving 4 bases of the junction unmatched. The germline V gene encodes CDR1 WSHSY and CDR2 SAAADI. CDR3 residues: CASSVAGSNNEQFF. The CDR3 nucleotides are TGCGCCAGCAGTGTAGCGGGGTCGAACAATGAGCAGTTCTTC.

The chain couples TRBV28 to TRBJ1-4, with 7 bases matching TRBD1. CDR1 and CDR2 (germline): MDHEN, SYDVKM. There are 14 residues in the CDR3. The trim removed 6 bases at V and 10 bases at J, leaving 11 bases unmatched. The CDR3 DNA reads TGTGCCAGCAGACCCCAGGGACAGATTGGAAAACTGTTTTTT. This gives the protein CASRPQGQIGKLFF. The entire variable domain, with the rest obtained from reference TRBV28 and TRBJ1-4, is as follows: DVKVTQSSRYLVKRTGEKVFLECVQDMDHENMFWYRQDPGLGLRLIYFSYDVKMKEKGDIPEGYSVSREKKERFSLILESASTNQTSMYLCASRPQGQIGKLFFGSGTQLSVL.

A single count supports this clone. The chain combines TRBV28 with TRBJ2-5; D call uncertain. Per germline, CDR1 MDHEN and CDR2 SYDVKM. Trimming stripped 3 bases from V and 5 bases from J, with 4 bases between. CDR3 size: 11 residues. CDR3 loop: CASSLRETQYF. In nucleotides, the CDR3 is TGTGCCAGCAGTTTGAGGGAGACCCAGTACTTC.

The chain is built from TRBV30 and TRBJ1-5, with TRBD1 matching 7 bases. Per the germline V gene, CDR1 is GTSNPN and CDR2 is SVGIG (reference sequence). The CDR3 has 15 amino acids. The junction had 8 bases not matched to a gene; V was cut back by 0 bases and J by 6 bases. Here the CDR3 DNA reads TGTGCCTGGAGTGTGGGAGGGGGCTTGAGTCAGCCCCAGCATTTT. Translated, it gives CAWSVGGGLSQPQHF.

V is TRBV19 and J is TRBJ2-1; 8 bases are shared with TRBD2. This CDR3 is 17 amino acids long. V lost 1 base, J lost 0 bases, and 5 bases stayed unmatched. Germline assignment: CDR1 LNHDA and CDR2 SQIVND (reference sequence). CDR3 in amino acids: CASSIGLAGASYNEQFF. CDR3 coding DNA: TGTGCCAGTAGTATAGGGCTAGCGGGCGCCTCCTACAATGAGCAGTTCTTC.

This chain links TRBV7-9 with TRBJ1-2; no firm D call. V shed 3 bases and J shed 4 bases, with 12 bases lying between them. From germline, CDR1 is SEHNR and CDR2 FQNEAQ (reference sequence). The CDR3 runs to 14 residues. CDR3 sequence: CASSFGGFGYGYTF. The DNA for the CDR3 is TGTGCCAGCAGCTTTGGCGGGTTCGGCTATGGCTACACCTTC.

The V gene is TRBV19, the J gene TRBJ1-2; 10 positions agree with TRBD1. Trimming at V came to 3 bases and at J to 4 bases, leaving 8 bases not matched to a gene. Germline-derived CDR1 and CDR2 are LNHDA and SQIVND (reference sequence). The CDR3 is 16 amino acids. CDR3 region: CASSIPGTGAAYGYTF. In DNA form, the CDR3 reads TGTGCCAGTAGTATTCCCGGGACAGGGGCCGCCTATGGCTACACCTTC.

A remark on this clone: The same CDR3 also results from other DNA sequences found in this sample. The chain's CDR3 is CASRGGGGRRDGYTF. DNA for the CDR3: TGTGCCAGCCGGGGGGGTGGGGGGCGCCGGGATGGCTACACCTTC. The V gene is TRBV25-1, the J gene TRBJ1-2; D perhaps matches TRBD1 (6 bases). Trimming took 8 bases from V and 6 from J, leaving 22 bases between them. The germline CDR1 and CDR2 sequences are MGHDK and SYGVNS. CDR3 length: 15 amino acids.

This chain uses TRBV4-3 with TRBJ2-1, with 11 bases that match TRBD1. This CDR3 spans 18 amino acids. V dropped 0 bases and J dropped 5; count of bases not matched to a gene: 9. Germline-derived CDR1 and CDR2 are LGHNA and YSLEER. The CDR3 reads CASSQENFAGQGDNEQFF. For the CDR3, the DNA is TGCGCCAGCAGCCAAGAAAATTTTGCGGGACAGGGGGACAATGAGCAGTTCTTC.

This chain links TRBV6-5 with TRBJ2-6, with 8 bases identical to TRBD1. Germline CDR1 is MNHEY and CDR2 is SVGAGI. Trimming removed 6 bases from V and 12 bases from J; junction bases left unmatched: 4. The CDR3 length is 12 residues. The CDR3 sequence: CASSGDRLVLTF. The CDR3 DNA is TGTGCCAGCAGCGGGGACAGGCTCGTCCTGACTTTC.

In its sample, this clone was seen once. This chain connects TRBV7-2 to TRBJ1-1; weak D call: TRBD1 (5 bases). The germline CDR1 and CDR2 sequences are SGHTA and FQGNSA. The length of the CDR3 is 13 residues. V dropped 4 bases and J dropped 3 bases, with 9 bases sitting between them. Written as DNA, the CDR3 is TGTGCCAGCAGCTCTGTCAGGGACACTGAAGCTTTCTTT. This codes for CASSSVRDTEAFF.

This chain connects TRBV9 to TRBJ2-3, with 14 bases matching TRBD2. The J segment lost 0 bases and the V segment lost 0 bases, leaving 3 bases of the junction unmatched. From germline, CDR1 is SGDLS and CDR2 YYNGEE. The CDR3 is 18 amino acids. The CDR3 loop is CASSVGGLAGVSTDTQYF. CDR3 DNA sequence: TGTGCCAGCAGCGTAGGGGGACTAGCGGGGGTTAGCACAGATACGCAGTATTTT.

The J gene is TRBJ1-1, the V gene TRBV11-2, with 7 bases lining up with TRBD1. The germline V gene encodes CDR1 SGHAT and CDR2 FQNNGV. After removal of 0 bases from V and 1 base from J, the junction contained 2 bases not matched to a gene. The CDR3 is 15 amino acids. CDR3 loop: CASSLETGSNTEAFF. The CDR3 DNA follows: TGTGCCAGCAGCTTAGAGACAGGGTCGAACACTGAAGCTTTCTTT.

The chain uses TRBV7-9 and TRBJ2-1; 9 positions match TRBD1. Germline V gene sequence: CDR1 SEHNR, CDR2 FQNEAQ (reference sequence). The CDR3 is 14 residues long. V trimming: 8 bases; J trimming: 5 bases; junction bases outside the gene matches: 7. Written as DNA, the CDR3 is TGTGCCAGCCACGGACAGGGGATTCACAATGAGCAGTTCTTC. Protein: CASHGQGIHNEQFF.

The chain uses TRBV2 and TRBJ1-2, with 7 positions matching TRBD1. This CDR3 is 15 amino acids long. The germline V gene has CDR1 SNHLY and CDR2 FYNNEI. Germline trimming cut 2 bases from V and 4 bases from J; bases unmatched to any gene: 7. CDR3: CASSERQAGGYGYTF. The CDR3 nucleotides are TGTGCCAGCAGTGAAAGGCAGGCAGGGGGCTATGGCTACACCTTC.

This clone was seen just once. J is TRBJ1-2 and V is TRBV27; no definite D call. The CDR3 is made up of 15 amino acids. Germline values: CDR1 MNHEY, CDR2 SMNVEV (reference sequence). The V end lost 0 bases, the J end lost 5 bases, and 13 bases lay between the germline ends. CDR3 sequence reads: CASSLSGLLRYGYTF. Here the CDR3 DNA reads TGTGCCAGCAGTTTATCAGGTTTATTGAGATATGGCTACACCTTC.

This clone has just a few counts. The chain employs TRBV5-1 and TRBJ1-2; D is possibly TRBD1 (6 bases). V was pared by 2 bases and J by 8 bases, with 13 bases between. The CDR3 consists of 13 residues. Germline V CDR1 and CDR2: SGHRS, YFSETQ. CDR3 nucleotides: TGCGCCAGCAGCTTAAACAGGGAGGCCGGCTACACCTTC. This encodes CASSLNREAGYTF.

The chain employs TRBV7-6 and TRBJ1-2, with 9 bases matching TRBD1. The CDR3 contains 18 residues. The V gene end was trimmed by 5 bases and the J gene end by 4 bases; junction bases not matched to a gene: 17. Germline V gives CDR1 SGHVS, CDR2 FNYEAQ. The CDR3 region has the DNA TGTGCCAGCAGCCAAACTCCCCCAACAGGGGGCGCCGTCTATGGCTACACCTTC. It yields the protein CASSQTPPTGGAVYGYTF.

The rearrangement uses TRBV7-9 and TRBJ2-2; D is unresolved. The V end was cut by 3 bases, the J end by 1 base, with 6 bases between. CDR1 is SEHNR and CDR2 is FQNEAQ in the germline V gene (reference sequence). The CDR3 consists of 14 residues. The CDR3 DNA sequence: TGTGCCAGCAGCTTCGGGCAGAACACCGGGGAGCTGTTTTTT. Protein product: CASSFGQNTGELFF.

The chain carries TRBV13 and TRBJ2-2; D uncertain. From germline, CDR1 is PRHDT and CDR2 FYEKMQ (reference sequence). The germline V and J ends were trimmed by 5 bases and 6 bases, with 13 bases remaining between them. This CDR3 is built from 14 residues. The CDR3 DNA sequence: TGTGCCAGCAGCCTCGGGTTGGGGTCCGGGGAGCTGTTTTTT. It is translated as CASSLGLGSGELFF. Filled out from reference TRBV13 and TRBJ2-2, the complete variable domain reads AAGVIQSPRHLIKEKRETATLKCYPIPRHDTVYWYQQGPGQDPQFLISFYEKMQSDKGSIPDRFSAQQFSDYHSELNMSSLELGDSALYFCASSLGLGSGELFFGEGSRLTVL.

V and J are TRBV27 and TRBJ2-7; perhaps D is TRBD1 or TRBD2 (5 bases each). The CDR3 is made up of 16 amino acids. V lost 6 bases and J lost 0, with 18 bases in between. Germline-derived CDR1 and CDR2 are MNHEY and SMNVEV (reference sequence). The CDR3 reads CASSPGEGLSSYEQYF. The CDR3 DNA reads TGTGCCAGCAGCCCTGGAGAGGGGCTTTCCTCCTACGAGCAGTACTTC.

The CDR3 sequence: CASGTGGYTNEKLFF. The CDR3 DNA is TGTGCCTCAGGCACAGGGGGCTACACTAATGAAAAACTGTTTTTT. This chain connects TRBV28 to TRBJ1-4; 9 bases are a match to TRBD1. The CDR3 length is 15 residues. The V gene end was trimmed by 11 bases and the J gene end by 2 bases; junction bases not matched to a gene: 9. Germline V gene sequence: CDR1 MDHEN, CDR2 SYDVKM.

The J gene is TRBJ2-5, the V gene TRBV30; the D is unclear. The CDR3 length is 13 residues. Germline V gives CDR1 GTSNPN, CDR2 SVGIG (reference sequence). Between the trimmed V and J ends, which lost 0 bases and 0 bases, there was a span of 5 bases. Written as DNA, the CDR3 is TGTGCCTGGAGTGTTCTGTACCAAGAGACCCAGTACTTC. Protein: CAWSVLYQETQYF.

This chain links TRBV9 with TRBJ2-2, with 9 nucleotides matching TRBD1. The CDR3 has 16 residues. In germline, CDR1 is SGDLS, CDR2 YYNGEE. V was clipped by 0 bases and J by 5 bases; unmatched bases: 5. The CDR3 bases are TGTGCCAGCAGCGTAGAGGGACAGGGAGGGACCGGGGAGCTGTTTTTT. Its translation: CASSVEGQGGTGELFF.